The rows below give T cell receptor beta chains drawn from one sample of a study of blood T cell repertoires in COVID-19. The protocol was immunoSEQ multiplex PCR, while the TCRdb copy is restricted to in-frame clones and leaves out a portion. Here the sample spans approximately 260,000 clones, approximately 84% being singletons. The sample consisted of peripheral blood. Receptors originate from a human donor in a cohort sampled during active COVID-19. The CDR3 runs from the conserved cysteine through the conserved F or W. A D gene is named only where the DNA matches it firmly. Clone size, where shown, is once, few, many, or a class for clones that have expanded.

CDR3: CASSLGIAGYNEQFF
DNA: TGCGCCAGCAGCTTGGGAATAGCGGGTTACAATGAGCAGTTCTTC
D: TRBD2
J: TRBJ2-1
V: TRBV5-1
size: NA

CDR3: CASSLSLRQGVGYEQYF
DNA: TGTGCCAGCAGTTTATCCCTCCGACAGGGGGTAGGGTACGAGCAGTACTTC
D: TRBD1
J: TRBJ2-7
V: TRBV28
size: NA

CDR3: CASSPTSLIGGRAGEQYF
DNA: TGTGCCAGCAGTCCAACCTCACTTATTGGCGGGAGGGCCGGCGAGCAGTACTTC
D: TRBD2
J: TRBJ2-7
V: TRBV27
size: NA

CDR3: CASSGLAGMNEQFF
DNA: TGTGCCAGCAGTGGACTAGCGGGAATGAATGAGCAGTTCTTC
D: TRBD2
J: TRBJ2-1
V: TRBV2
size: NA

CDR3: CASSPGAPNQPQHF
DNA: TGCGCCAGCAGTCCTGGGGCCCCAAATCAGCCCCAGCATTTT
D: NA
J: TRBJ1-5
V: TRBV10-2
size: NA

CDR3: CASSQGAGWDTEAFF
DNA: TGCGCCAGCAGCCAAGGTGCAGGGTGGGACACTGAAGCTTTCTTT
D: NA
J: TRBJ1-1
V: TRBV4-1
size: NA

CDR3: CASSTGLPDEQYF
DNA: TGTGCCAGTAGTACGGGACTCCCTGACGAGCAGTACTTC
D: NA
J: TRBJ2-7
V: TRBV19
size: once

CDR3: CAPTTKIQGSQPQHF
DNA: TGTGCCCCAACAACCAAAATACAGGGTAGTCAGCCCCAGCATTTT
D: NA
J: TRBJ1-5
V: TRBV6-4
size: NA

CDR3: CASSPRSLGTGAFSGNTIYF
DNA: TGCGCCAGCAGCCCGAGGTCCCTTGGGACAGGCGCCTTCTCTGGAAACACCATATATTTT
D: TRBD1
J: TRBJ1-3
V: TRBV5-1
size: NA

CDR3: CASSLILAGGVESPLHF
DNA: TGTGCCAGCAGCTTGATATTAGCGGGGGGAGTTGAGTCACCCCTCCACTTT
D: NA
J: TRBJ1-6
V: TRBV5-5
size: NA

CDR3: CAASPVAGNYGYTF
DNA: TGTGCCGCCAGCCCCGTCGCGGGGAACTATGGCTACACCTTC
D: NA
J: TRBJ1-2
V: TRBV6-5
size: NA

CDR3: CASSPPTQGARTGELFF
DNA: TGTGCCAGCTCACCACCTACACAGGGGGCGCGCACCGGGGAGCTGTTTTTT
D: TRBD1
J: TRBJ2-2
V: TRBV18
size: NA

CDR3: CASSQGGGTSGRAAYNEQFF
DNA: TGTGCCAGCAGCCAAGGGGGAGGGACTAGCGGGAGGGCTGCATACAATGAGCAGTTCTTC
D: TRBD2
J: TRBJ2-1
V: TRBV4-2
size: NA